The 32 T cell receptor beta chains below were found in one sample sequenced in a study of tumor and adjacent non-tumor tissue in lung cancer. The library came from three nested PCR rounds adapted from ARM-PCR protocols. TCRdb passed the multiplex PCR reads through MiXCR, listing each CDR3 protein once. Of approximately 140,000 distinct CDR3 sequences listed, around two thirds are singletons. RNA was extracted from bulk tissue without any cell sorting. Sample: lung tumor tissue. Source of these receptors: a man between 60 and 75 years old with small cell lung cancer.

For this clonotype: A read error may explain this, as a much larger clone is one base away. This chain joins TRBV20-1 and TRBJ2-4, with 10 positions matching TRBD2. Germline loops: CDR1 DFQATT, CDR2 SNEGSKA (reference sequence). This CDR3 has 16 residues. V shed 1 base, J shed 0 bases, and the junction held 3 bases outside the gene matches. The CDR3 reads CSARGGLATAKNIQYF. CDR3 sequence (DNA): TGCAGTGCTAGAGGGGGACTAGCGACAGCCAAAAACATTCAGTACTTC.

Notes on this clonotype: Because it lacks the conserved phenylalanine or tryptophan at the end, this CDR3 is likely a read error. The chain links TRBV5-6 to TRBJ2-1, with 9 bases identical to TRBD2. The CDR3 spans 16 residues. Trimming took 0 bases from V and 8 from J; bases not matched to a gene: 9. Germline V gene lookup returns CDR1 SGHDT and CDR2 YYEEEE. The DNA of the CDR3 is TGTGCCAGCAGCTTGGCAGGGACTAGCTATCCCCATGAGCAGTTCTTG. Its translation: CASSLAGTSYPHEQFL.

This clonotype was picked up many times. The chain employs TRBV29-1 and TRBJ1-4, with 10 bases lining up with TRBD1. CDR3 length equals 14 residues. Looked up from germline, CDR1 is SQVTM and CDR2 is ANQGSEA. V dropped 5 bases and J dropped 8; count of bases not matched to a gene: 8. The CDR3 loop is CSVTGTGAREKLFF. DNA for the CDR3: TGCAGCGTTACCGGGACAGGGGCACGGGAAAAACTGTTTTTT.

A word on this clonotype: The junction shows a germline mismatch at one end, possibly a read error. The chain recombines TRBV11-2 with TRBJ2-3; the D gene is possibly TRBD2 (5 bases). Germline loops: CDR1 SGHAT, CDR2 FQNNGV. The length of the CDR3 is 15 residues. Here the CDR3 DNA reads TGTGCCAGCAGCTTTAGCGAGTATTACACAGATACGCAATATTTT. As protein: CASSFSEYYTDTQYF.

The CDR3 loop is CASTSGTVPREQFF. The CDR3 region has the DNA TGTGCCAGCACCTCCGGGACAGTGCCTCGGGAGCAGTTCTTC. The chain employs TRBV6-6 and TRBJ2-1; 7 positions agree with TRBD1. This CDR3 comprises 14 residues. The V segment lost 7 bases and the J segment 10 bases; nucleotides outside the gene matches: 13. Germline V gene sequence: CDR1 MNHNY, CDR2 SVGAGI (reference sequence).

V is TRBV29-1 and J is TRBJ2-6, with TRBD1 identical over 9 bases. Germline V gene sequence: CDR1 SQVTM, CDR2 ANQGSEA. There are 18 residues in the CDR3. The J segment lost 2 bases and the V segment lost 4 bases, leaving 12 bases of the junction unmatched. The CDR3 region has the DNA TGCAGCGTTGGGGGGCCGGGACAGGGAAGGGCTGGGGCCAACGTCCTGACTTTC. This translates into CSVGGPGQGRAGANVLTF.

This clonotype has at least ten counts. The genes are TRBV28 and TRBJ2-1, with TRBD1 matching over 9 bases. Germline values: CDR1 MDHEN, CDR2 SYDVKM. This CDR3 spans 17 amino acids. J was trimmed by 4 bases and V by 4 bases; bases with no gene match: 11. This CDR3 reads CASSSLRGTGSYNEQFF. The CDR3 bases are TGTGCCAGCAGTTCCCTGAGGGGGACAGGGTCTTACAATGAGCAGTTCTTC.

As to this clonotype: The CDR3 end shows no conserved phenylalanine or tryptophan, and so a read error is likely. The chain uses TRBV20-1 and TRBJ2-1; D tentatively reads TRBD1 or TRBD2 (5 bases each). The CDR3 length is 15 residues. V was trimmed by 3 bases and J by 12 bases, leaving 24 bases between them. Per germline, CDR1 DFQATT and CDR2 SNEGSKA (reference sequence). The CDR3 bases are TGCAGTGCTAGCCACCGGACCCGGGACCTGTATTGGCAGTTCTAC. Protein: CSASHRTRDLYWQFY.

At least ten counts were recorded for this clonotype. The genes are TRBV24-1 and TRBJ1-2; the match to TRBD1 covers 7 bases. Looked up from germline, CDR1 is KGHDR and CDR2 is SFDVKD. J was trimmed by 5 bases and V by 2 bases; bases with no gene match: 7. The length of the CDR3 is 15 residues. CDR3 amino acids: CATSDSGTDYYGYTF. CDR3 bases: TGTGCCACCAGTGATTCTGGGACAGATTATTATGGCTACACCTTC.

The V gene is TRBV20-1, the J gene TRBJ2-5; tentative D call: TRBD2 (6 bases). Trimming took off 6 bases at V and 5 bases at J, with 16 bases between the two ends. The CDR3 extends over 13 amino acids. From germline, CDR1 is DFQATT and CDR2 SNEGSKA (reference sequence). The CDR3 DNA reads TGCAGTGCCAGGAGGGGTGGAGGGGAGACCCAGTACTTC. It yields the protein CSARRGGGETQYF.

This clonotype was detected only a few times. J is TRBJ2-5 and V is TRBV7-8; D is ambiguous. Germline lookup yields CDR1 SGHVS and CDR2 FQNEAQ. V shed 4 bases and J shed 1 base, with 10 bases lying between them. The CDR3 extends over 14 amino acids. The CDR3 is CASSSRWVQETQYF. Written as DNA, the CDR3 is TGTGCCAGCAGCTCTCGTTGGGTCCAAGAGACCCAGTACTTC.

The chain couples TRBV5-1 to TRBJ2-1, with TRBD2 matching 10 bases. V was pared by 4 bases and J by 11 bases, with 6 bases of the junction left unmatched. Germline lookup yields CDR1 SGHRS and CDR2 YFSETQ. The CDR3 is 13 amino acids. Here the CDR3 DNA reads TGCGCCAGCAGCCCCCGAACTAGCGGGAAGCAGTTCTTC. Encoded protein: CASSPRTSGKQFF.

The gene calls are TRBV5-4 and TRBJ1-1; D is unresolved. CDR1 is SGHNT and CDR2 is YYREEE in the germline V gene (reference sequence). The ends were cut back, 4 bases at V and 0 bases at J, with 7 bases in the middle. The CDR3 extends over 13 amino acids. The CDR3 region is CASSPGVNTEAFF. The CDR3 nucleotides read TGTGCCAGCAGCCCAGGAGTGAACACTGAAGCTTTCTTT.

V gene TRBV20-1 combines with J gene TRBJ1-2; 7 nucleotides match TRBD1. Germline V gives CDR1 DFQATT, CDR2 SNEGSKA (reference sequence). The CDR3 extends over 12 amino acids. V shed 2 bases and J 8 bases; nucleotides not matched to a gene: 5. CDR3 in amino acids: CSARQGVTGYTF. CDR3 sequence (DNA): TGCAGTGCTAGACAGGGGGTGACGGGCTACACCTTC.

As to this clonotype: A much more abundant neighbour one base away suggests this may be a read error. The genes are TRBV20-1 and TRBJ2-1, with D perhaps matching TRBD2 (6 bases). The germline V gene encodes CDR1 DFQATT and CDR2 SNEGSKA (reference sequence). This CDR3 is built from 14 residues. The CDR3 DNA is TGCAATGCTAGAGACCCTGGAGGGCTCAATGAGCAGTTCTTC. Translating it yields CNARDPGGLNEQFF.

There are a few counts of this clonotype. V gene TRBV20-1 combines with J gene TRBJ2-7; D not resolved. V dropped 0 bases and J dropped 3 bases, with 9 bases sitting between them. CDR1 is DFQATT and CDR2 is SNEGSKA in the germline V gene (reference sequence). The length of the CDR3 is 13 residues. Here the CDR3 DNA reads TGCAGTGCTAGAGATAGAAACGGCTACGAGCAGTACTTC. It translates to CSARDRNGYEQYF.

The sample holds a few counts of this clonotype. The gene calls are TRBV12-3 or TRBV12-4 and TRBJ2-3; D perhaps matches TRBD2 (5 bases). The CDR3 runs to 14 residues. V was trimmed by 4 bases and J by 0 bases, leaving 8 bases between them. The CDR3 is CASSYDYSTDTQYF. The CDR3 region has the DNA TGTGCCAGCAGTTATGACTACAGCACAGATACGCAGTATTTT.

V and J are TRBV10-2 and TRBJ2-7; 7 bases line up with TRBD2. CDR3 length equals 15 residues. Germline V gives CDR1 WSHSY, CDR2 SAAADI. V lost 3 bases to trimming and J lost 1 base; unmatched junction nucleotides: 6. The CDR3 coding sequence is TGCGCCAGCAGTGATGGGGGGGGAGCATCCTACGAGCAGTACGTC. Its translation is CASSDGGGASYEQYV.

As to this clonotype: Germline and junction disagree at one end, which may indicate a read error. The chain links TRBV5-1 to TRBJ2-5; no reliable D call. The CDR3 is 15 amino acids. The germline gives CDR1 SGHRS, CDR2 YFSETQ. Here the CDR3 DNA reads TGCACCAGCAGCTTGGACGGCTTTAGGACAGAGACCCAGTACTTC. Its translation: CTSSLDGFRTETQYF. The full variable domain, rest sourced from reference TRBV5-1 and TRBJ2-5, is KAGVTQTPRYLIKTRGQQVTLSCSPISGHRSVSWYQQTPGQGLQFLFEYFSETQRNKGNFPGRFSGRQFSNSRSEMNVSTLELGDSALYLCTSSLDGFRTETQYFGPGTRLLVL.

This clonotype showed up just a few times. V is TRBV6-1 and J is TRBJ2-1, with D possibly called TRBD1 or TRBD2 (5 bases each). Trimming took off 5 bases at V and 0 bases at J, with 8 bases between the two ends. The CDR3 is made up of 14 amino acids. CDR1 is MNHNS, CDR2 SASEGT, per germline. The CDR3: CASSPRGSYNEQFF. In nucleotides, the CDR3 is TGTGCCAGCAGTCCGAGGGGCTCCTACAATGAGCAGTTCTTC.

The gene calls are TRBV13 and TRBJ2-7; D may match TRBD1 or TRBD2 (5 bases each). The V and J ends lost 2 bases and 8 bases respectively, with 19 bases between them. Germline CDR1 PRHDT, CDR2 FYEKMQ (reference sequence). CDR3 size: 15 residues. The CDR3 DNA reads TGTGCCAGCAGCTTAAGCCGGGACCTCGGTTTCAAGCAGTACTTC. Translation: CASSLSRDLGFKQYF.

A remark on this clonotype: A much larger clone lies a single base off, so this may be a read error. This sequence joins TRBV4-2 and TRBJ2-1, with 8 bases identical to TRBD2. Germline loops: CDR1 LGHNA, CDR2 YNFKEQ. The CDR3 runs to 17 residues. V shed 4 bases and J 2 bases; nucleotides not matched to a gene: 10. CDR3 loop: CASSLGLTGGPYNEQFF. In DNA form, the CDR3 reads TGTGCCAGCAGCCTTGGACTAACGGGAGGGCCCTACAATGAGCAGTTCTTC.

On this clonotype: Since a much larger clone is just one base distant, this may be a read error. The rearrangement joins TRBV20-1 to TRBJ1-2; a weak D match, TRBD1 (5 bases). This CDR3 is 14 amino acids long. V lost 5 bases and J lost 5, with 18 bases in between. The germline V gene has CDR1 DFQATT and CDR2 SNEGSKA (reference sequence). In DNA form, the CDR3 reads TGCAGTGCTCCAAGTGTGGACGCAGGGTATGGCTACACCTTC. Its protein product is CSAPSVDAGYGYTF.

The V gene is TRBV18, the J gene TRBJ2-5; D is unresolved. The V and J ends lost 5 bases and 2 bases respectively, with 6 bases between them. In germline, CDR1 is KGHSH, CDR2 LQKENI. This CDR3 has 12 amino acids. The CDR3 spells CASSGDQETQYF. The CDR3 coding sequence is TGTGCCAGCTCAGGGGATCAAGAGACCCAGTACTTC.

This clonotype came up many times. V usage is TRBV6-1 and J usage is TRBJ2-6; D gene uncertain. Germline CDR1 and CDR2: MNHNS and SASEGT. Trimming removed 8 bases at V and 0 bases at J, with 11 bases between. The CDR3 is 15 residues long. The CDR3 coding sequence is TGTGCCAGCTGGGCAGGAAACTCTGGGGCCAACGTCCTGACTTTC. Amino acids: CASWAGNSGANVLTF.

Points on this clonotype: With a much larger clone just one base away, this may be a read error. V gene TRBV11-1 combines with J gene TRBJ2-1, with 7 positions matching TRBD2. Trimming at V came to 5 bases and at J to 11 bases, leaving 6 bases not matched to a gene. This CDR3 is 12 amino acids long. CDR1 and CDR2 (germline): SGHAT, FQDESV (reference sequence). CDR3 nucleotide sequence: TGTGCCAGCAGCCCAGGGACTATGAAGCAGTTCTTC. As protein: CASSPGTMKQFF. Looking up the rest from reference TRBV11-1 and TRBJ2-1 gives the full variable domain: EAEVAQSPRYKITEKSQAVAFWCDPISGHATLYWYRQILGQGPELLVQFQDESVVDDSQLPKDRFSAERLKGVDSTLKIQPAELGDSAMYLCASSPGTMKQFFGPGTRLTVL.

The gene calls are TRBV11-2 and TRBJ2-1, with D possibly TRBD2 on 5 matching bases. The V gene lost 1 base and the J gene lost 10 bases, with 11 bases spanning the gap. This CDR3 has 13 residues. CDR1 SGHAT and CDR2 FQNNGV come from the germline V gene. The CDR3 nucleotides read TGTGCCAGCAGCTTAGGCCTGGGAGAAGAGCAGTTCTTC. Translation gives CASSLGLGEEQFF.

The CDR3 here is CASSIFTGTGNTEAFF. Written as DNA, the CDR3 is TGTGCCAGCAGCATATTTACCGGGACAGGGAATACTGAAGCTTTCTTT. The rearrangement joins TRBV11-2 to TRBJ1-1; 9 bases map to TRBD1. The J segment lost 5 bases and the V segment lost 5 bases, leaving 12 bases of the junction unmatched. The CDR3 is 16 amino acids. Germline CDR1 is SGHAT and CDR2 is FQNNGV.

V gene TRBV4-1 combines with J gene TRBJ2-5; 12 bases map to TRBD2. Germline V lookup: CDR1 MGHRA, CDR2 YSYEKL. The CDR3 has 18 residues. Germline trimming cut 0 bases from V and 1 base from J; bases unmatched to any gene: 6. CDR3 DNA: TGCGCCAGCAGCCAAGACCTAGCGGGAGGGTGGGGCCAAGAGACCCAGTACTTC. Residues: CASSQDLAGGWGQETQYF.

This clonotype was recorded only once. A much larger clonotype is one base distant, so this may be a read error. The V and J genes are TRBV29-1 and TRBJ1-5; unclear D gene. Per germline, CDR1 SQVTM and CDR2 ANQGSEA. The CDR3 consists of 12 residues. Trimming took 5 bases from V and 6 from J, leaving 11 bases between them. The CDR3 reads CSVRIPSQPQHF. CDR3 coding DNA: TGCAGCGTTCGGATTCCCAGTCAGCCCCAGCATTTT.

V is TRBV20-1 and J is TRBJ2-2; no firm D call. Germline V CDR1 and CDR2: DFQATT, SNEGSKA (reference sequence). V was clipped by 1 base and J by 8 bases, with 14 bases between them. This CDR3 contains 14 residues. CDR3 nucleotides: TGCAGTGCTAGAGGTGCGAGGAGCTTTGGGGAGCTGTTTTTT. It yields the protein CSARGARSFGELFF.

The chain couples TRBV11-2 to TRBJ2-6, with D tentatively TRBD2 (6 bases). Germline CDR1 SGHAT, CDR2 FQNNGV. This CDR3 comprises 16 residues. The CDR3 DNA is TGTGCTAGCGGCTCGTCAGCCAGATCTGGGGCCAACGTCCTGACTTTC. The encoded protein is CASGSSARSGANVLTF.